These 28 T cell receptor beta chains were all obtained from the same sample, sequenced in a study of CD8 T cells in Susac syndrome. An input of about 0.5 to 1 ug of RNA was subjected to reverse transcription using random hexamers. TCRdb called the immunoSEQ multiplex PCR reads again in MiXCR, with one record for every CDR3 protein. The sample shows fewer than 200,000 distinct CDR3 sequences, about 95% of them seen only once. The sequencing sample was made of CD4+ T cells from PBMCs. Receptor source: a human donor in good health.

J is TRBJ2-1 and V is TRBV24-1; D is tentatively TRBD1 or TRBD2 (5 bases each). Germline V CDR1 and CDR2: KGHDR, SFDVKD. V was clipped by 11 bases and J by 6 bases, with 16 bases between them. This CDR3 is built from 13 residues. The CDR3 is CASGQGAVNEQFF. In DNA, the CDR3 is TGTGCCAGCGGGCAGGGCGCCGTCAATGAGCAGTTCTTC.

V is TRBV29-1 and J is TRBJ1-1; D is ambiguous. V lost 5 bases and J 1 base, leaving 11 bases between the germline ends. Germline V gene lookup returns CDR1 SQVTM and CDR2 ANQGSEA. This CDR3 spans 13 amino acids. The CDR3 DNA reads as TGCAGCGTTACTGGGTGGGCGAACACTGAAGCTTTCTTT. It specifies CSVTGWANTEAFF.

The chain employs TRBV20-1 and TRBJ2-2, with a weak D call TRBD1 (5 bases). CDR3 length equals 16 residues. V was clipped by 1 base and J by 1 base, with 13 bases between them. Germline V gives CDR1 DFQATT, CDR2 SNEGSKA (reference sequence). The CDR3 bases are TGCAGTGCTAGAGCACCCCGCCAGGGGAACACCGGGGAGCTGTTTTTT. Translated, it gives CSARAPRQGNTGELFF.

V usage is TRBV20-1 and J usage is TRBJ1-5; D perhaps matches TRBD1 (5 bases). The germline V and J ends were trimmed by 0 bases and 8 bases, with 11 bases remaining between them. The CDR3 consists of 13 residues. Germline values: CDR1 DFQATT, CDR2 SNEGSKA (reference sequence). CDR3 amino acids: CSARDEGLKPQHF. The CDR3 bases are TGCAGTGCTAGAGATGAGGGGTTAAAGCCCCAGCATTTT.

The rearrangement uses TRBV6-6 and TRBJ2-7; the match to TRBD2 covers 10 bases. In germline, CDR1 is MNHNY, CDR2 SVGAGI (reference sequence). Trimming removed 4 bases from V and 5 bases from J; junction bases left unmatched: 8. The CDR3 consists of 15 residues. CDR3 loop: CASSFQTSGYDEQYF. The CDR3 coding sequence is TGTGCCAGCAGTTTCCAGACTAGCGGGTACGACGAGCAGTACTTC.

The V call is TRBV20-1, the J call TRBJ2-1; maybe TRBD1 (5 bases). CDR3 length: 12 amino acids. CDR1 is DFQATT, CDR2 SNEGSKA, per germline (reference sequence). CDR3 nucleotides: TGCAGCCAGCTAACAGGAGTGGATGAGCAGTTCTTC. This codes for CSQLTGVDEQFF.

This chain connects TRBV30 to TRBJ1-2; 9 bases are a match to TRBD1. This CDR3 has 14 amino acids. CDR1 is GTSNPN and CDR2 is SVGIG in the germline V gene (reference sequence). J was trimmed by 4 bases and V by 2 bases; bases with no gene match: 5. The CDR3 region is CAWSPVTGGYGYTF. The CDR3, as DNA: TGTGCCTGGAGTCCCGTGACAGGGGGCTATGGCTACACCTTC.

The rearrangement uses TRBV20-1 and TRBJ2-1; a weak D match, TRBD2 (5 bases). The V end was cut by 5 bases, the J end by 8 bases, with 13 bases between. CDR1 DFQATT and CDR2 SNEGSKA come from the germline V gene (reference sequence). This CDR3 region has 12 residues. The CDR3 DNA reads TGCAGTGCTGGAGGACCCCAAGATGAGCAGTTCTTC. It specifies CSAGGPQDEQFF.

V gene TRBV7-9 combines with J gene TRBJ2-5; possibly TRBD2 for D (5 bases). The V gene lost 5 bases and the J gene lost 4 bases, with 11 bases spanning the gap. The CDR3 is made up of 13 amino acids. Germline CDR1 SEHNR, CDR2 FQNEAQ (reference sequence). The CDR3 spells CASSGGLAETQYF. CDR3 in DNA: TGTGCCAGCAGCGGCGGACTCGCAGAGACCCAGTACTTC. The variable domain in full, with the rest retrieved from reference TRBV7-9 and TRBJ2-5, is DTGVSQNPRHKITKRGQNVTFRCDPISEHNRLYWYRQTLGQGPEFLTYFQNEAQLEKSRLLSDRFSAERPKGSFSTLEIQRTEQGDSAMYLCASSGGLAETQYFGPGTRLLVL.

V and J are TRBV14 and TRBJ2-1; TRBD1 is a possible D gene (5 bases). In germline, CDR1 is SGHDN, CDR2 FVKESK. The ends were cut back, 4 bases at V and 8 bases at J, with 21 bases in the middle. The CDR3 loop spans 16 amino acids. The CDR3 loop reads CASSLRSGIPTDEQFF. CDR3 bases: TGTGCCAGCAGCCTGAGATCAGGGATTCCAACGGATGAGCAGTTCTTC.

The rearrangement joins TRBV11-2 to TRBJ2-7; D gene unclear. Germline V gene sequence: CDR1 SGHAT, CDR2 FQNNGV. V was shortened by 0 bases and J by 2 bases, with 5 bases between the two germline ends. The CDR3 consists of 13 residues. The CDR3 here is CASSLDAAYEQYF. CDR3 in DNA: TGTGCCAGCAGCTTAGACGCCGCCTACGAGCAGTACTTC. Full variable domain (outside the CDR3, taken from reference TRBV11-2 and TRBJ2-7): EAGVAQSPRYKIIEKRQSVAFWCNPISGHATLYWYQQILGQGPKLLIQFQNNGVVDDSQLPKDRFSAERLKGVDSTLKIQPAKLEDSAVYLCASSLDAAYEQYFGPGTRLTVT.

The CDR3 spells CSVGTDNQPQHF. CDR3 bases: TGCAGCGTTGGAACGGACAATCAGCCCCAGCATTTT. V gene TRBV29-1 combines with J gene TRBJ1-5; D is ambiguous. This CDR3 is built from 12 residues. Trimming cost V 4 bases and J 3 bases, with 7 bases left between them. Germline lookup yields CDR1 SQVTM and CDR2 ANQGSEA.

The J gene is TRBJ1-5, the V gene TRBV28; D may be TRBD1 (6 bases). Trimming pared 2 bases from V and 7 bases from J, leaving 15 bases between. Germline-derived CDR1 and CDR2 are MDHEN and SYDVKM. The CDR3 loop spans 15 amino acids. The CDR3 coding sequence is TGTGCCAGCAGTTTACGACAGGTGTTAGGGCAGCCCCAGCATTTT. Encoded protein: CASSLRQVLGQPQHF.

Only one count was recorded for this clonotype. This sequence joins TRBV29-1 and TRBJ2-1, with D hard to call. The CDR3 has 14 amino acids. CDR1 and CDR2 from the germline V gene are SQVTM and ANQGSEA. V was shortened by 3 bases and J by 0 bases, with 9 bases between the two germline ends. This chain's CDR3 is CSVDRVSSYNEQFF. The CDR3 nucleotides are TGCAGCGTTGATAGGGTCAGCTCCTACAATGAGCAGTTCTTC.

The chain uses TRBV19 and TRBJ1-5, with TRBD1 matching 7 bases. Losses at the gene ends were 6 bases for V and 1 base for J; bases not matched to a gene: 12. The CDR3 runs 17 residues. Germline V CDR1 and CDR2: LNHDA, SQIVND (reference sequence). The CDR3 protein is CASRMTGMHISNQPQHF. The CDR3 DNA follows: TGTGCCAGTAGAATGACAGGGATGCATATCAGCAATCAGCCCCAGCATTTT.

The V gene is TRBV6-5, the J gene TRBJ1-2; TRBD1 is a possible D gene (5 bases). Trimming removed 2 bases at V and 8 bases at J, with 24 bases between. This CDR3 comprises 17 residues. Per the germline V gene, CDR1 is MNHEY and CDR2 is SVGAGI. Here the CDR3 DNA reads TGTGCCAGCAGTTACCTCACGGGGCCGACACTGGGGTGGGGCTACACCTTC. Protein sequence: CASSYLTGPTLGWGYTF.

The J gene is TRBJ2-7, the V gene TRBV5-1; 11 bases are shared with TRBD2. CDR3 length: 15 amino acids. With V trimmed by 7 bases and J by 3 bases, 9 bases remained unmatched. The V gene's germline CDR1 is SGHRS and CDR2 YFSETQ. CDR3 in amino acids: CASSSRLAGIYEQYF. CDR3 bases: TGCGCCAGCTCGTCAAGACTAGCGGGAATCTACGAGCAGTACTTC. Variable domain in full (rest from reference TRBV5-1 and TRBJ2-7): KAGVTQTPRYLIKTRGQQVTLSCSPISGHRSVSWYQQTPGQGLQFLFEYFSETQRNKGNFPGRFSGRQFSNSRSEMNVSTLELGDSALYLCASSSRLAGIYEQYFGPGTRLTVT.

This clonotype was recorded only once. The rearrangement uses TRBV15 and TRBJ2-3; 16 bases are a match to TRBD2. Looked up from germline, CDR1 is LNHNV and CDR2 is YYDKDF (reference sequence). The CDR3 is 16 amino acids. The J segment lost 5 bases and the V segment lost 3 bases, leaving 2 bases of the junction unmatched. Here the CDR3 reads CATSRGLAGGGDTQYF. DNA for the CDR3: TGTGCCACCAGCAGGGGACTAGCGGGAGGGGGAGATACGCAGTATTTT.

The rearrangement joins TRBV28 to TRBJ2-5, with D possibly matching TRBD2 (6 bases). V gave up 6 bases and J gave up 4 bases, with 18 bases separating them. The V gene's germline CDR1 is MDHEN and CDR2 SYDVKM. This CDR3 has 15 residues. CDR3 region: CASSAHDGSGETQYF. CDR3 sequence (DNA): TGTGCCAGCAGCGCCCATGACGGGAGTGGAGAGACCCAGTACTTC.

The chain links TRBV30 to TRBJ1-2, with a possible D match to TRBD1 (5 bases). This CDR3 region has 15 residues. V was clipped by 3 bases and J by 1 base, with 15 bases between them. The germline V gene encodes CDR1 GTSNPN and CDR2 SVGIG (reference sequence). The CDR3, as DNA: TGTGCCTGGAGGGCTCGGACACCTTATAACTATGGCTACACCTTC. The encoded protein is CAWRARTPYNYGYTF.

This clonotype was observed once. This chain's CDR3 is CATSDLFRADEQFF. The CDR3 nucleotides read TGTGCCACCAGTGATTTGTTCAGGGCGGATGAGCAGTTCTTC. The chain uses TRBV24-1 and TRBJ2-1; D is possibly TRBD1 (5 bases). V was clipped by 0 bases and J by 8 bases, with 10 bases between them. The germline V gene encodes CDR1 KGHDR and CDR2 SFDVKD. The CDR3 loop spans 14 amino acids.

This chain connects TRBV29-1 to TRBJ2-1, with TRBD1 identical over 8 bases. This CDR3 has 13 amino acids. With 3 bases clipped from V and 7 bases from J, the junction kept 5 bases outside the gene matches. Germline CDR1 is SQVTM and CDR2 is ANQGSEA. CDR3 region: CSVDGTGVNEQFF. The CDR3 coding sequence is TGCAGCGTTGATGGGACAGGCGTTAATGAGCAGTTCTTC.

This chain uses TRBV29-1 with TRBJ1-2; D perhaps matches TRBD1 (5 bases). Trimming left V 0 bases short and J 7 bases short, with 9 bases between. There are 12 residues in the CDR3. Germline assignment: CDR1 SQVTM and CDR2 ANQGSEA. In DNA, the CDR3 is TGCAGCGTTGAAGAATCTGGGGCTGGCTACACCTTC. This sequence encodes CSVEESGAGYTF.

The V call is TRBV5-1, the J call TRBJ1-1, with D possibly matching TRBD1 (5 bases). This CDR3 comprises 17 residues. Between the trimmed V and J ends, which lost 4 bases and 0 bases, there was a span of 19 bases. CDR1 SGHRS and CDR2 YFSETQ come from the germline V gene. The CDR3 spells CASSALSSSGLNTEAFF. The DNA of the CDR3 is TGCGCCAGCAGCGCCCTAAGTAGTTCGGGGCTGAACACTGAAGCTTTCTTT.

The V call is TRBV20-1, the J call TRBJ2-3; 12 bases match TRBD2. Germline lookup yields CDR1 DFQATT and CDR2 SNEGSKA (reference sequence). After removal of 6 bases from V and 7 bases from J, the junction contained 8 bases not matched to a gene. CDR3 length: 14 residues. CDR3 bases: TGCAGTGCCGATCTAGCGGGAGGGCCGTATACGCAGTATTTT. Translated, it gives CSADLAGGPYTQYF.

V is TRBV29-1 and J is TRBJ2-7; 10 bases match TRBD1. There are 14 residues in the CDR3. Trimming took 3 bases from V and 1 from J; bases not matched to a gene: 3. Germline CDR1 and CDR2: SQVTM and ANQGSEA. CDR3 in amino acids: CSVDRQGASYEQYF. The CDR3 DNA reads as TGCAGCGTTGACCGACAGGGGGCTTCCTACGAGCAGTACTTC.

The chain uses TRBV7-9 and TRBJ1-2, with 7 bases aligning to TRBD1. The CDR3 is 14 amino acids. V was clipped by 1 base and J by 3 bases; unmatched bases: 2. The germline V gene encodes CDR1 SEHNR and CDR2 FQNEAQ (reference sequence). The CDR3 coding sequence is TGTGCCAGCAGCTTAGAGCAGGGGGACTATGGCTACACCTTC. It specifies CASSLEQGDYGYTF.

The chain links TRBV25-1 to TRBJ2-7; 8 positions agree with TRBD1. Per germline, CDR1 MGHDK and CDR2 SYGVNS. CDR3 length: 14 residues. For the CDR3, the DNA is TGTGCAACTAAGGCAGGGGGCCTCTCCTACGAGCAGTACTTC. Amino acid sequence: CATKAGGLSYEQYF.